This TCR beta chain originates from a study of blood T cell repertoires in COVID-19. Study-level background: From the United States, Italy and Spain came samples of acute and convalescent COVID-19. From T cells, B-cell-depleted T cells, or PBMCs came the material, which was cDNA or gDNA.

Trimming took 7 bases from V and 10 from J; bases not matched to a gene: 16. CDR1 and CDR2 (germline): MDHEN, SYDVKM. The CDR3 loop spans 15 amino acids. Seattle researchers signed up patients amid active infection and tracked them longitudinally. As handled by the study authors: The assay estimated nucleated cells by amplifying reference gene primers. The assay was immunoSEQ multiplex PCR, and TCRdb's table has in-frame clones only and misses some. The DNA gave D and trimming, while V, J and clone size come from that table. The sample has roughly 200,000 clones; roughly 79% are singletons. The sequence was obtained from a woman aged 40 to 50 with COVID-19, enrolled during active disease. V usage is TRBV28 and J usage is TRBJ2-1; 7 bases map to TRBD2. Source material: peripheral blood. The CDR3 DNA reads TGTGCCAGCAATGATCCGGGACCGGGGAGGGACGAGCAGTTCTTC. Translated: CASNDPGPGRDEQFF.